This T cell receptor (beta chain) comes out of a study of CD8 T cells in Susac syndrome. Notes on the study in general: Only a relatively small number of individuals were included in the TCR sequencing and HLA analysis.

The V gene's germline CDR1 is SGHAT and CDR2 FQDESV (reference sequence). There are 20 residues in the CDR3. Germline trimming cut 2 bases from V and 3 bases from J; bases unmatched to any gene: 14. Roughly 0.45 to 1 ug RNA was reverse transcribed with random hexamers. immunoSEQ multiplex PCR amplified TCR beta CDR3 across 54 Vbeta, 13 Jbeta. TCRdb reanalysed the immunoSEQ multiplex PCR reads using MiXCR and keeps one entry per CDR3 protein. The profile shows 250,000 to 300,000 distinct CDR3 sequences, 85% of them singletons. Sequencing of TCR beta was performed on blood CD8+ and CD4+ T cells. The CD8+ and CD4+ T cells were isolated magnetically using a negative isolation approach, whereas the TEMRA cells were enriched by FACS. Points on this clonotype: Its antigen is unidentified.

The sequencing sample was made of CD8+ T cells from PBMCs. This chain links TRBV11-1 with TRBJ1-3, with 12 bases that match TRBD1. The clonotype comes from a human donor with multiple sclerosis. The CDR3 DNA reads TGTGCCAGCAGCTTATCTGTCCTTCCGGGACAGGGGGCAAGTGGAAACACCATATATTTT. This codes for CASSLSVLPGQGASGNTIYF.